One and the same sample provided the 18 T cell receptor beta chains below, sequenced in a study of cytomegalovirus exposure and HLA in healthy donors. The PCR was carried out with 60 Vbeta primers and 13 Jbeta primers. The assay was immunoSEQ multiplex PCR, and TCRdb's table has in-frame clones only and misses some. This repertoire shows around 200,000 clones, about 77% found once; its top ten account for about 4.6%. The specimen sequenced was PBMCs. The receptors come from a man under 40 in good health and CMV-seropositive.

The chain has TRBV11-2 and TRBJ1-5; D is unresolved. Germline lookup yields CDR1 SGHAT and CDR2 FQNNGV. Trimming left V 5 bases short and J 2 bases short, with 13 bases between. The CDR3 length is 15 residues. The CDR3 region has the DNA TGTGCCAGCAGCCACCCAGGAGGGCGCAATCAGCCCCAGCATTTT. It is translated as CASSHPGGRNQPQHF. The full variable domain, its missing parts supplied by reference TRBV11-2 and TRBJ1-5, is EAGVAQSPRYKIIEKRQSVAFWCNPISGHATLYWYQQILGQGPKLLIQFQNNGVVDDSQLPKDRFSAERLKGVDSTLKIQPAKLEDSAVYLCASSHPGGRNQPQHFGDGTRLSIL.

The rearrangement joins TRBV6-1 to TRBJ2-5; D gene unclear. Judging by the DNA end, TRBJ2-7 fits better; the J call may be wrong. CDR1 MNHNS and CDR2 SASEGT come from the germline V gene. The CDR3 has 13 residues. CDR3 region: CASSEQDSYEQYF. In DNA form, the CDR3 reads TGTGCCAGCAGTGAACAGGACTCCTACGAGCAGTACTTC.

The chain couples TRBV7-3 to TRBJ2-1; 8 bases align to TRBD2. Germline V gives CDR1 SGHTA, CDR2 FQGTGA. J was trimmed by 6 bases and V by 6 bases; bases with no gene match: 4. The CDR3 has 13 residues. CDR3 DNA: TGTGCCAGCAGTGGCGGGACTAGCAATGAGCAGTTCTTC. Its translation: CASSGGTSNEQFF.

This CDR3 is CASSLGVTSGGAKETQYF. The DNA of the CDR3 is TGTGCCAGCAGCTTAGGAGTAACTAGCGGGGGGGCGAAAGAGACCCAGTACTTC. The V and J genes are TRBV11-3 and TRBJ2-5; 13 bases are shared with TRBD2. This CDR3 is built from 18 residues. The V segment lost 1 base and the J segment 3 bases; nucleotides outside the gene matches: 8. Germline V lookup: CDR1 SGHNT, CDR2 YENEEA.

The count of this clone is one. This chain links TRBV27 with TRBJ2-1, with 8 bases that match TRBD2. Germline CDR1 reads MNHEY; CDR2 reads SMNVEV (reference sequence). V was clipped by 6 bases and J by 7 bases; unmatched bases: 11. The CDR3 has 15 residues. CDR3 residues: CASSREVAGSNEQFF. The CDR3 DNA reads as TGTGCCAGCAGCCGGGAGGTAGCGGGGTCGAATGAGCAGTTCTTC.

The chain employs TRBV7-9 and TRBJ1-1, with D maybe TRBD1 (5 bases). V shed 5 bases and J shed 7 bases, with 14 bases lying between them. Germline V gene lookup returns CDR1 SEHNR and CDR2 FQNEAQ (reference sequence). The CDR3 covers 13 residues. The CDR3 is CASSRSSDSEAFF. DNA for the CDR3: TGTGCCAGCAGCCGTTCTTCTGACAGTGAAGCTTTCTTT. The full variable domain, rest sourced from reference TRBV7-9 and TRBJ1-1, is DTGVSQNPRHKITKRGQNVTFRCDPISEHNRLYWYRQTLGQGPEFLTYFQNEAQLEKSRLLSDRFSAERPKGSFSTLEIQRTEQGDSAMYLCASSRSSDSEAFFGQGTRLTVV.

The chain combines TRBV7-9 with TRBJ1-2; 12 positions agree with TRBD1. Looked up from germline, CDR1 is SEHNR and CDR2 is FQNEAQ (reference sequence). This CDR3 has 15 residues. The V segment lost 7 bases and the J segment 8 bases; nucleotides outside the gene matches: 11. The CDR3 here is CASTQPGQGAWGYTF. CDR3 DNA sequence: TGTGCCAGCACCCAACCGGGACAGGGGGCTTGGGGCTACACCTTC.

This chain links TRBV6-1 with TRBJ2-2; TRBD2 agrees at 8 bases. Germline V gene sequence: CDR1 MNHNS, CDR2 SASEGT. Trimming took 2 bases from V and 6 from J; bases not matched to a gene: 14. This CDR3 is 18 amino acids long. The CDR3 DNA is TGTGCCAGCAGTGAATCCTCCTCGGGGGGGAAGCTTTCCGGGGAGCTGTTTTTT. This translates into CASSESSSGGKLSGELFF.

The chain links TRBV19 to TRBJ1-6, with unresolved D. This CDR3 is 17 amino acids long. V lost 6 bases to trimming and J lost 0 bases, with 15 bases between them. CDR1 and CDR2 from the germline V gene are LNHDA and SQIVND (reference sequence). The CDR3 coding sequence is TGTGCCAGTAGACCTGTCTTGCACGGCTCCTATAATTCACCCCTCCACTTT. Translating gives CASRPVLHGSYNSPLHF.

The rearrangement links TRBV5-1 to TRBJ2-3; tentative D call: TRBD1 (6 bases). The CDR3 consists of 15 residues. V lost 0 bases to trimming and J lost 3 bases, with 11 bases between them. CDR1 is SGHRS and CDR2 is YFSETQ in the germline V gene. The CDR3 bases are TGCGCCAGCAGCTTGGAGGGGGAGTGGACAGATACGCAGTATTTT. Translating gives CASSLEGEWTDTQYF.

The rearrangement links TRBV5-1 to TRBJ2-7; D gene ambiguous. The CDR3 is made up of 13 amino acids. Trimming removed 4 bases from V and 2 bases from J, with 10 bases in between. Germline values: CDR1 SGHRS, CDR2 YFSETQ. CDR3 DNA sequence: TGCGCCAGCAGCCCCTCAAGCACCTACGAGCAGTACTTC. Protein product: CASSPSSTYEQYF. Complete variable domain (other parts from reference TRBV5-1 and TRBJ2-7): KAGVTQTPRYLIKTRGQQVTLSCSPISGHRSVSWYQQTPGQGLQFLFEYFSETQRNKGNFPGRFSGRQFSNSRSEMNVSTLELGDSALYLCASSPSSTYEQYFGPGTRLTVT.

This sequence joins TRBV27 and TRBJ2-7, with 9 bases lining up with TRBD2. The CDR3 consists of 17 residues. Trimming at V came to 3 bases and at J to 3 bases, leaving 12 bases not matched to a gene. The germline V gene has CDR1 MNHEY and CDR2 SMNVEV (reference sequence). CDR3 nucleotide sequence: TGTGCCAGCAGTTTCACCCTATATAGCGGGAGAGTCTACGAGCAGTACTTC. Translation gives CASSFTLYSGRVYEQYF.

J is TRBJ2-7 and V is TRBV18; D is perhaps TRBD1 (5 bases). The CDR3 length is 13 residues. The germline gives CDR1 KGHSH, CDR2 LQKENI. Trimming removed 1 base from V and 5 bases from J, with 9 bases in between. The CDR3 region has the DNA TGTGCCAGCTCACCACAGGGGTTTGACGAGCAGTACTTC. This codes for CASSPQGFDEQYF. The full variable domain, in which reference TRBV18 and TRBJ2-7 provide the parts outside the CDR3, is NAGVMQNPRHLVRRRGQEARLRCSPMKGHSHVYWYRQLPEEGLKFMVYLQKENIIDESGMPKERFSAEFPKEGPSILRIQQVVRGDSAAYFCASSPQGFDEQYFGPGTRLTVT.

The rearrangement links TRBV29-1 to TRBJ2-3, with D possibly TRBD2 on 6 matching bases. Germline V gene data show CDR1 as SQVTM and CDR2 as ANQGSEA. V lost 4 bases to trimming and J lost 4 bases, with 9 bases between them. CDR3 length: 12 residues. The CDR3, as DNA: TGCAGCGTTGTCCCTAGCGCAGATACGCAGTATTTT. Translating it yields CSVVPSADTQYF.

The V gene is TRBV5-6, the J gene TRBJ1-1; D is ambiguous. The CDR3 is 15 residues long. The germline gives CDR1 SGHDT, CDR2 YYEEEE. With 3 bases removed from V and 4 bases from J, the gap between germline ends came to 16 bases. The CDR3 DNA sequence: TGTGCCAGCAGCTGGCGGCGTCCAGCCGTCACTGAAGCTTTCTTT. It translates to CASSWRRPAVTEAFF.

This clone was observed a handful of times. The V and J genes are TRBV21-1 and TRBJ2-3; TRBD2 is the table's D call, not checked against the DNA. TRBV21-1 is a pseudogene locus. This CDR3 spans 20 amino acids. The CDR3 is CASSKAPPLLAGGRPDTQYF. In nucleotides, the CDR3 is TGTGCCAGCAGCAAAGCCCCTCCTTTACTAGCGGGAGGGCGGCCAGATACGCAGTATTTT.

This sequence joins TRBV27 and TRBJ2-7; TRBD2 aligns across 7 bases. The CDR3 covers 17 residues. Trimming removed 6 bases from V and 7 bases from J; junction bases left unmatched: 21. Germline CDR1 and CDR2: MNHEY and SMNVEV (reference sequence). In DNA, the CDR3 is TGTGCCAGCAGCCACCCTCAAGGGAGGGCCGCTCCTCGGGAGCAGTACTTC. Its translation is CASSHPQGRAAPREQYF.

The chain is built from TRBV6-5 and TRBJ2-6, with D uncertain. V was cut by 0 bases and J by 2 bases, with 5 bases left in between. Germline V gene lookup returns CDR1 MNHEY and CDR2 SVGAGI. The CDR3 sequence is 15 residues long. Here the CDR3 DNA reads TGTGCCAGCAGTTACTCAACGGCTGGGGCCAACGTCCTGACTTTC. The encoded protein is CASSYSTAGANVLTF.